A selection of T cell receptor beta chains follows, all from one sample in a study of T cell repertoires in cytomegalovirus infection. TCRdb itself ran the reads through MiXCR, one entry per CDR3 protein. Of some 300,000 distinct CDR3 sequences listed, under 20% are singletons. The sample was PBMCs. Receptor source: a human donor in good health (CMV status not recorded). Some clones in this sample may be carry-over from other donors' samples. The CDR3 runs from the conserved cysteine through the conserved F or W. Each record gives: V gene, J gene, D gene, clone size, CDR3 DNA, CDR3 protein. The D gene is left open where the match is weak. Not every row has a clone size; where given, it reads once, few, many or a size class.

v_call: TRBV7-9; j_call: TRBJ1-2; d_call: TRBD1; clone_size: many; cdr3_nt: TGTGCCAGCAGCCCCCGGGACAGGGGAACGAATGGCTACACCTTC; cdr3_aa: CASSPRDRGTNGYTF
v_call: TRBV5-1; j_call: TRBJ2-6; d_call: .; clone_size: many; cdr3_nt: TGCGCCAGCAGCTTGTCGTCAGGCTGGGCCAACGTCCTGACTTTC; cdr3_aa: CASSLSSGWANVLTF
v_call: TRBV12-3/TRBV12-4; j_call: TRBJ2-3; d_call: .; clone_size: many; cdr3_nt: TGTGCCAGCAGGAGGGGCACAGATACGCAGTATTTT; cdr3_aa: CASRRGTDTQYF
v_call: TRBV12-3/TRBV12-4; j_call: TRBJ1-1; d_call: TRBD1; clone_size: few; cdr3_nt: TGTGCCAGCAGGTCGGGACAGTTAAAGAACACTGAAGCTTTCTTT; cdr3_aa: CASRSGQLKNTEAFF
v_call: TRBV20-1; j_call: TRBJ1-1; d_call: TRBD1; clone_size: .; cdr3_nt: TGCAGTGCTTTACAGGGGGGCGCGAAGGCTTTCTTT; cdr3_aa: CSALQGGAKAFF
v_call: TRBV12-3/TRBV12-4; j_call: TRBJ1-6; d_call: .; clone_size: .; cdr3_nt: TGTGCCAGCAGTCCCAACGATCGTGGAGATTCACCCCTCCACTTT; cdr3_aa: CASSPNDRGDSPLHF
v_call: TRBV7-3; j_call: TRBJ2-7; d_call: .; clone_size: many; cdr3_nt: TGTGCCAGCAGCTTGTTCCCCGCGACAGGTCTGAACGAGCAGTACTTC; cdr3_aa: CASSLFPATGLNEQYF
v_call: TRBV27; j_call: TRBJ1-4; d_call: .; clone_size: .; cdr3_nt: TGTGCCAGCAGTTTCCTACAGGGTGGTGAAAAACTGTTTTTT; cdr3_aa: CASSFLQGGEKLFF
v_call: TRBV4-2; j_call: TRBJ2-3; d_call: .; clone_size: few; cdr3_nt: TGTGCCAGCAGCCAAGCGTCCAGGTACACAGATACGCAGTATTTT; cdr3_aa: CASSQASRYTDTQYF
v_call: TRBV18; j_call: TRBJ1-1; d_call: .; clone_size: .; cdr3_nt: TGTGCCAGCTCACCATTATCTTCTGGGCGGGGGAGATTGAACACTGAAGCTTTCTTT; cdr3_aa: CASSPLSSGRGRLNTEAFF
v_call: TRBV20-1; j_call: TRBJ1-2; d_call: TRBD1; clone_size: .; cdr3_nt: TGCAGTGCTAGAGCGGACAGGACCTCCTATGGCTACACCTTC; cdr3_aa: CSARADRTSYGYTF
v_call: TRBV11-2; j_call: TRBJ2-3; d_call: TRBD2; clone_size: .; cdr3_nt: TGTGCCAGCAGCCGAAACGGCGTAGCGGGTGTCACAGATACGCAGTATTTT; cdr3_aa: CASSRNGVAGVTDTQYF
v_call: TRBV19; j_call: TRBJ2-3; d_call: .; clone_size: .; cdr3_nt: TGTGCCAGTGCTAATATGGTTCGCACAGATACGCAGTATTTT; cdr3_aa: CASANMVRTDTQYF
v_call: TRBV28; j_call: TRBJ1-5; d_call: .; clone_size: few; cdr3_nt: TGTGCCAGCAGTTTCGGGATTAGCAATCAGCCCCAGCATTTT; cdr3_aa: CASSFGISNQPQHF